One sample yielded the 27 T cell receptor beta chains listed below, sequenced in a study of T cells in tumors after PD-1 blockade. Some clones are missing from TCRdb's copy, which holds only in-frame ones; the method was immunoSEQ multiplex PCR. The sample has roughly 50,000 clones, 65% to 85% seen once. The sample was PBMCs, taken before anti-PD-1 treatment. Every receptor here comes from a human donor with basal cell carcinoma.

This clone occurred a few times. This chain connects TRBV5-1 to TRBJ1-2, with 9 nucleotides matching TRBD1. The CDR3 consists of 15 residues. The V gene end was trimmed by 3 bases and the J gene end by 5 bases; junction bases not matched to a gene: 8. CDR1 is SGHRS and CDR2 is YFSETQ in the germline V gene. In DNA, the CDR3 is TGCGCCAGCAGCTCTGGGGGGACAGGGCCATATGGCTACACCTTC. Protein: CASSSGGTGPYGYTF.

This chain uses TRBV28 with TRBJ2-1; D could derive from TRBD1 or TRBD2 (5 bases each). Per the germline V gene, CDR1 is MDHEN and CDR2 is SYDVKM. V lost 5 bases, J lost 2 bases, and 22 bases lay in between. The CDR3 extends over 18 amino acids. The CDR3 DNA sequence: TGTGCCAGCAGTCCTCGGACCGGGAAGGGACGAACCTACAATGAGCAGTTCTTC. It is translated as CASSPRTGKGRTYNEQFF.

The rearrangement links TRBV6-6 to TRBJ2-7, with D tentatively TRBD1 (5 bases). The V gene lost 3 bases and the J gene lost 3 bases, with 12 bases spanning the gap. This CDR3 is 14 amino acids long. CDR1 is MNHNY, CDR2 SVGAGI, per germline (reference sequence). The DNA for the CDR3 is TGTGCCAGCAGTTATCAGACAGAGAGCTACGAGCAGTACTTC. It is translated as CASSYQTESYEQYF.

This clone was observed a single time. This rearrangement joins TRBV5-1 to TRBJ2-1, with TRBD2 matching over 8 bases. Germline lookup yields CDR1 SGHRS and CDR2 YFSETQ. The CDR3 totals 18 residues. Trimming removed 1 base from V and 7 bases from J; junction bases left unmatched: 16. The CDR3 nucleotides are TGCGCCAGCAGCTTGAATATCGGGGGGCGGGGGGCCCAAAATGAGCAGTTCTTC. It codes for CASSLNIGGRGAQNEQFF.

The gene calls are TRBV7-9 and TRBJ1-3; D is unclear. The CDR3 has 16 residues. V lost 4 bases to trimming and J lost 3 bases, with 16 bases between them. Germline V gives CDR1 SEHNR, CDR2 FQNEAQ (reference sequence). CDR3 in amino acids: CASSSKTRISGNTIYF. CDR3 sequence (DNA): TGTGCCAGCAGCTCAAAGACAAGAATCAGTGGAAACACCATATATTTT.

This clone was picked up a small number of times. The J gene is TRBJ1-2, the V gene TRBV6-5; TRBD1 agrees at 8 bases. Germline-derived CDR1 and CDR2 are MNHEY and SVGAGI. The ends lost 2 bases at V and 6 bases at J; junction bases unmatched: 8. The CDR3 extends over 15 amino acids. In nucleotides, the CDR3 is TGTGCCAGCAGTTACGCCGGACAGGGCACGAATGGCTACACCTTC. The encoded protein is CASSYAGQGTNGYTF.

In this sample, this clone turned up once. The chain combines TRBV27 with TRBJ2-7, with D possibly called TRBD1 or TRBD2 (6 bases each). V was trimmed by 7 bases and J by 6 bases, leaving 22 bases between them. The CDR3 contains 15 residues. From germline, CDR1 is MNHEY and CDR2 SMNVEV (reference sequence). The DNA for the CDR3 is TGTGCCAGCATTCAAAGGGGGTACGGGGGAGGCGAGCAGTACTTC. Protein: CASIQRGYGGGEQYF.

This clone is a singleton in its sample. The chain joins TRBV5-4 to TRBJ1-1, with unresolved D. The ends were cut back, 3 bases at V and 2 bases at J, with 5 bases in the middle. CDR3 length: 12 amino acids. Germline loops: CDR1 SGHNT, CDR2 YYREEE (reference sequence). CDR3 DNA sequence: TGTGCCAGCAGCTGGGATAACACTGAAGCTTTCTTT. Translating it yields CASSWDNTEAFF.

The chain joins TRBV4-2 to TRBJ2-1, with 10 bases fitting TRBD2. The germline CDR1 and CDR2 sequences are LGHNA and YNFKEQ. J lost 9 bases, V lost 2 bases, and 7 bases had no gene match. The CDR3 has 15 residues. The DNA of the CDR3 is TGTGCCAGCAGCCAAAGGAGCGGGGGGGCCGTTGAGCAGTTCTTC. Translation: CASSQRSGGAVEQFF.

V is TRBV14 and J is TRBJ2-2; D gene uncertain. This CDR3 region has 14 residues. Trimming stripped 0 bases from V and 8 bases from J, with 10 bases between. Per the germline V gene, CDR1 is SGHDN and CDR2 is FVKESK. The CDR3 region has the DNA TGTGCCAGCAGCCAAGATAGGGCACGGGGGGAGCTGTTTTTT. This sequence encodes CASSQDRARGELFF.

The V call is TRBV5-4, the J call TRBJ2-1, with D tentatively TRBD1 (6 bases). The V and J ends lost 6 bases and 4 bases respectively, with 17 bases between them. Germline V CDR1 and CDR2: SGHNT, YYREEE (reference sequence). The CDR3 runs 15 residues. The DNA for the CDR3 is TGTGCCAGCACCTCTGGGGGCGGGCAATACAATGAGCAGTTCTTC. It is translated as CASTSGGGQYNEQFF. The full variable domain, in which reference TRBV5-4 and TRBJ2-1 provide the parts outside the CDR3, is ETGVTQSPTHLIKTRGQQVTLRCSSQSGHNTVSWYQQALGQGPQFIFQYYREEENGRGNFPPRFSGLQFPNYSSELNVNALELDDSALYLCASTSGGGQYNEQFFGPGTRLTVL.

This rearrangement joins TRBV28 to TRBJ2-3; D is uncertain. Between the trimmed V and J ends, which lost 5 bases and 2 bases, there was a span of 14 bases. The length of the CDR3 is 15 residues. The V gene's germline CDR1 is MDHEN and CDR2 SYDVKM. CDR3 loop: CASSPAGRVTDTQYF. CDR3 in DNA: TGTGCCAGCAGTCCGGCCGGTAGGGTCACAGATACGCAGTATTTT.

The J gene is TRBJ2-7, the V gene TRBV10-2; 9 bases map to TRBD2. Looked up from germline, CDR1 is WSHSY and CDR2 is SAAADI. Trimming took 2 bases from V and 1 from J; bases not matched to a gene: 3. The CDR3 consists of 15 residues. The chain's CDR3 is CASSEGAGGSYEQYF. CDR3 in DNA: TGCGCCAGCAGTGAGGGAGCGGGGGGTTCCTACGAGCAGTACTTC.

V is TRBV24-1 and J is TRBJ1-2, with D tentatively TRBD1 (5 bases). The CDR3 is made up of 16 amino acids. CDR1 is KGHDR and CDR2 is SFDVKD in the germline V gene. Trimming shortened V by 5 bases and J by 8 bases, and 23 bases separated the two germline ends. The CDR3 DNA reads as TGTGCCACCAGTGCCCCAGAAGCACAGGCTACGATAGGCTACACCTTC. It translates to CATSAPEAQATIGYTF.

CDR3: CASSSVGDGTDTQYF. CDR3 bases: TGTGCCAGCAGCTCAGTTGGGGACGGCACAGATACGCAGTATTTT. V usage is TRBV9 and J usage is TRBJ2-3; possibly TRBD1 or TRBD2 for D (5 bases each). V lost 4 bases and J 1 base, leaving 13 bases between the germline ends. The CDR3 sequence is 15 residues long. Germline values: CDR1 SGDLS, CDR2 YYNGEE.

V usage is TRBV4-1 and J usage is TRBJ2-5; 8 bases map to TRBD2. V shed 1 base and J 2 bases; nucleotides not matched to a gene: 9. The CDR3 has 17 amino acids. CDR1 is MGHRA and CDR2 is YSYEKL in the germline V gene. CDR3 nucleotide sequence: TGCGCCAGCAGCCAAGCGGGGGGCGGGGGGAAACAAGAGACCCAGTACTTC. Protein product: CASSQAGGGGKQETQYF.

V gene TRBV18 combines with J gene TRBJ1-5; D ambiguous. CDR3 length equals 16 residues. Trimming removed 0 bases from V and 1 base from J, with 10 bases in between. CDR1 and CDR2 from the germline V gene are KGHSH and LQKENI. CDR3 amino acids: CASSPPTTSSNQPQHF. The CDR3 DNA sequence: TGTGCCAGCTCACCACCAACAACTTCCAGCAATCAGCCCCAGCATTTT.

This chain uses TRBV6-4 with TRBJ1-2, with D possibly TRBD1 on 6 matching bases. CDR1 and CDR2 (germline): MRHNA, SNTAGT. The CDR3 length is 15 residues. Trimming stripped 0 bases from V and 2 bases from J, with 10 bases between. The CDR3: CASSDSLGGNYGYTF. CDR3 nucleotides: TGTGCCAGCAGTGACTCCCTAGGGGGGAACTATGGCTACACCTTC.

This rearrangement joins TRBV9 to TRBJ2-3; 13 nucleotides line up with TRBD2. The ends lost 3 bases at V and 5 bases at J; junction bases unmatched: 6. The CDR3 is 16 residues long. From germline, CDR1 is SGDLS and CDR2 YYNGEE. The DNA of the CDR3 is TGTGCCAGCAGCGGGAGACTAGCGGGGGGCGTAGATACGCAGTATTTT. Protein: CASSGRLAGGVDTQYF. Filled out from reference TRBV9 and TRBJ2-3, the complete variable domain reads DSGVTQTPKHLITATGQRVTLRCSPRSGDLSVYWYQQSLDQGLQFLIQYYNGEERAKGNILERFSAQQFPDLHSELNLSSLELGDSALYFCASSGRLAGGVDTQYFGPGTRLTVL.

The CDR3 is CASRGGVEAFF. The CDR3 DNA reads TGCGCCAGCCGTGGAGGGGTGGAAGCTTTCTTT. V is TRBV5-1 and J is TRBJ1-1, with TRBD1 as a possible D gene (5 bases). This CDR3 spans 11 amino acids. CDR1 and CDR2 from the germline V gene are SGHRS and YFSETQ. The V and J ends lost 7 bases and 8 bases respectively, with 12 bases between them.

V usage is TRBV7-6 and J usage is TRBJ2-5; 8 bases line up with TRBD1. Germline V CDR1 and CDR2: SGHVS, FNYEAQ. The CDR3 contains 15 residues. V gave up 5 bases and J gave up 1 base; unmatched junction bases: 6. CDR3 in amino acids: CASSLGQELQETQYF. The CDR3 nucleotides read TGTGCCAGCAGCCTGGGACAGGAGCTCCAAGAGACCCAGTACTTC.

The J gene is TRBJ2-1, the V gene TRBV19; no clear D gene. Germline assignment: CDR1 LNHDA and CDR2 SQIVND (reference sequence). V was pared by 6 bases and J by 5 bases, with 5 bases between. The CDR3 is 11 residues long. The CDR3 here is CASREHNEQFF. The CDR3 nucleotides read TGTGCCAGTAGGGAGCACAATGAGCAGTTCTTC.

The chain uses TRBV6-5 and TRBJ2-3, with D possibly matching TRBD1 (6 bases). Germline values: CDR1 MNHEY, CDR2 SVGAGI. The CDR3 is made up of 13 amino acids. Trimming took 7 bases from V and 1 from J, leaving 9 bases between them. CDR3 loop: CASTWTGTDTQYF. The CDR3 region has the DNA TGTGCCAGCACCTGGACAGGCACAGATACGCAGTATTTT.

V gene TRBV5-6 combines with J gene TRBJ1-3, with D possibly being TRBD1 (5 bases). The CDR3 sequence is 17 residues long. V shed 7 bases and J shed 0 bases, with 20 bases lying between them. Germline lookup yields CDR1 SGHDT and CDR2 YYEEEE. CDR3 protein: CASSRGKGKASGNTIYF. DNA of the CDR3: TGTGCCAGCTCGCGGGGGAAGGGGAAGGCCTCTGGAAACACCATATATTTT.

The V gene is TRBV7-2, the J gene TRBJ2-2, with TRBD2 matching over 12 bases. V lost 5 bases, J lost 7 bases, and 5 bases stayed unmatched. The germline V gene encodes CDR1 SGHTA and CDR2 FQGNSA. The CDR3 spans 15 residues. For the CDR3, the DNA is TGTGCCAGCAGCCCACTAGCGGGGGGAATCGGGGAGCTGTTTTTT. Its translation is CASSPLAGGIGELFF.

J is TRBJ1-4 and V is TRBV6-1, with TRBD1 matching over 7 bases. CDR1 and CDR2 (germline): MNHNS, SASEGT. CDR3 size: 16 residues. The V and J ends lost 2 bases and 7 bases, in that order; junction bases with no gene match: 10. The CDR3 DNA follows: TGTGCCAGCAGTGAAACCTTGACAGGGCAGGGTGAAAAACTGTTTTTT. Translated, it gives CASSETLTGQGEKLFF.

The V gene is TRBV24-1, the J gene TRBJ2-7; D ambiguous. Trimming cost V 4 bases and J 3 bases, with 15 bases left between them. The CDR3 totals 15 residues. Germline V gene sequence: CDR1 KGHDR, CDR2 SFDVKD. In DNA form, the CDR3 reads TGTGCCACCAGTGACCACCTGCTCTACCTCTACGAGCAGTACTTC. It codes for CATSDHLLYLYEQYF.